The clone carrying this T cell receptor (beta chain) was detected many times. The target antigen is unknown. With 2 bases removed from V and 7 bases from J, the gap between germline ends came to 8 bases. The CDR3 extends over 11 amino acids. Germline V lookup: CDR1 SQVTM, CDR2 ANQGSEA. The data were taken from a study of identical twins. From the 5' RACE reads, TCRdb called clonotypes with MiXCR, one entry per CDR3 protein. The table records approximately 670,000 distinct CDR3 sequences, 5.5% to 6.5% of them present only once. Study-wide findings and caveats: Weaker excess twin sharing was observed in beta out-of-frame sequences. While abundant cord blood beta clonotypes carried fewer insertions, memory repertoires showed no such pattern. The models gave estimates that fell short of the out-of-frame TCR alpha sharing seen in monozygotic twins.

Sequencing was carried out using naive T cells sorted from blood. This sequence originates from a young man in good health. The rearrangement joins TRBV29-1 to TRBJ1-2; D gene unclear. The CDR3 is CSVERASGYTF. Written as DNA, the CDR3 is TGCAGCGTTGAACGGGCCAGTGGCTACACCTTC.